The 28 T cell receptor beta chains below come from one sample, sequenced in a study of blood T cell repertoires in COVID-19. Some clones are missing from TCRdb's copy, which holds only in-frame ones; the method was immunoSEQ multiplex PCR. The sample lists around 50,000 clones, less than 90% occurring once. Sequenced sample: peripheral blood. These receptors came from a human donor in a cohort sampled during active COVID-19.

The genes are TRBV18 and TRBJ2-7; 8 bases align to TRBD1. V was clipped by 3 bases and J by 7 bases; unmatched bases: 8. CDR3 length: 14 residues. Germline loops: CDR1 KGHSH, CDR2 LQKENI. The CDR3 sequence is CASSPGRQGWEQYF. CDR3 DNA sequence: TGTGCCAGCTCACCTGGACGACAGGGGTGGGAGCAGTACTTC.

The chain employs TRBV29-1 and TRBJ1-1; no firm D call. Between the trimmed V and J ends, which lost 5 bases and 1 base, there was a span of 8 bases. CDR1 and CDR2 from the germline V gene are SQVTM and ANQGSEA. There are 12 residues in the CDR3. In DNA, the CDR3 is TGCAGCGTTTGCCGGGGGAACACTGAAGCTTTCTTT. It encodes CSVCRGNTEAFF.

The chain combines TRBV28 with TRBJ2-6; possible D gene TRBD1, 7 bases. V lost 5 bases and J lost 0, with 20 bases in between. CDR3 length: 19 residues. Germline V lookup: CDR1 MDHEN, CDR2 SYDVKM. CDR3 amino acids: CASSGGTAIPNSGANVLTF. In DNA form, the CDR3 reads TGTGCCAGCAGTGGAGGGACAGCCATTCCCAACTCTGGGGCCAACGTCCTGACTTTC.

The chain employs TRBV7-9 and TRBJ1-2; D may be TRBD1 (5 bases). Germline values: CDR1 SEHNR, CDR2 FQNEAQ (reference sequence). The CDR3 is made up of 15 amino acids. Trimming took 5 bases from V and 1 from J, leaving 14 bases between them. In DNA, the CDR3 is TGTGCCAGCAGCCCAGTAGGGCAGGGTAACTATGGCTACACCTTC. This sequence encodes CASSPVGQGNYGYTF.

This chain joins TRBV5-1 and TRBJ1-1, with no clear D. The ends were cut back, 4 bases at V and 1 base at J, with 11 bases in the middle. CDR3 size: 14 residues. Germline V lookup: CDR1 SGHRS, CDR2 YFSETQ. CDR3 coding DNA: TGCGCCAGCAGCGTCCAGGCCTCGAACACTGAAGCTTTCTTT. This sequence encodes CASSVQASNTEAFF.

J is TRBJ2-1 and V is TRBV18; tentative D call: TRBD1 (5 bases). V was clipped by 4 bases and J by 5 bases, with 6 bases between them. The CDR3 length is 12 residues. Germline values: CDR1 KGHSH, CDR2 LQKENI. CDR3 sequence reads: CASSRQNNEQFF. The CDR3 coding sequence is TGTGCCAGCTCACGACAGAACAATGAGCAGTTCTTC.

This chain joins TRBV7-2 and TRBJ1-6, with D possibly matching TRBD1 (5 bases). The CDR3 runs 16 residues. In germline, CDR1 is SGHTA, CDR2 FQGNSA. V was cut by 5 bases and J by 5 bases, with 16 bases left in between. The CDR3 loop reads CASSPLAGWDNSPLHF. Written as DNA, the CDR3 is TGTGCCAGCAGCCCACTAGCAGGGTGGGATAATTCACCCCTCCACTTT.

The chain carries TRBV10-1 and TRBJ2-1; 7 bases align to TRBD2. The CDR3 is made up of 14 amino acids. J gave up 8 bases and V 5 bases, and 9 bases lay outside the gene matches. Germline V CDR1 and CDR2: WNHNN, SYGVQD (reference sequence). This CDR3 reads CASSQSRGRDEQFF. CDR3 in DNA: TGCGCCAGCAGTCAAAGCCGGGGGAGGGATGAGCAGTTCTTC.

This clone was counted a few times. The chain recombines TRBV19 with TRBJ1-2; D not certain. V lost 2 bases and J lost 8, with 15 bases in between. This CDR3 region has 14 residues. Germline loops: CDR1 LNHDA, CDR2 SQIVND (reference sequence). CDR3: CASSIYSASEGYTF. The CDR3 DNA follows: TGTGCCAGTAGTATATATTCGGCGTCGGAGGGCTACACCTTC.

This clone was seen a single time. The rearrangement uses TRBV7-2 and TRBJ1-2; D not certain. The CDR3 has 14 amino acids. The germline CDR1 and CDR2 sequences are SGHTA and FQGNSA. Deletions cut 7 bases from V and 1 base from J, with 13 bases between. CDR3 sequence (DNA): TGTGCCAGCACAAGGCGGGGTTTTAACTATGGCTACACCTTC. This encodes CASTRRGFNYGYTF.

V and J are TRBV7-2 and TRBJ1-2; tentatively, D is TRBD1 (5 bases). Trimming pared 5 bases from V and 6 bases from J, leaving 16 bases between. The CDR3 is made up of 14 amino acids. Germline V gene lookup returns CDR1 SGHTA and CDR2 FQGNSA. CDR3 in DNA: TGTGCCAGCAGCCGGCTCCGGGGGGACGATGGCTACACCTTC. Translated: CASSRLRGDDGYTF.

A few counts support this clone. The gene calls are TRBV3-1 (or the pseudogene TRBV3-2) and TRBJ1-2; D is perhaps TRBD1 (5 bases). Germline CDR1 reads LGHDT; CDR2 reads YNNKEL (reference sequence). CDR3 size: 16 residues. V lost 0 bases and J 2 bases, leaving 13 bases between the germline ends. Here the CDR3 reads CASSQDPGTANYGYTF. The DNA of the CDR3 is TGTGCCAGCAGCCAAGATCCCGGGACTGCCAACTATGGCTACACCTTC.

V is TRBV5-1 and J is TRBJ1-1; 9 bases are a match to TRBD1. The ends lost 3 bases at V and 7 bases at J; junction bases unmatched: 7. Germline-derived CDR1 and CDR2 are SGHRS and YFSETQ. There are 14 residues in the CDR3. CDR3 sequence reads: CASSSQGAVVEAFF. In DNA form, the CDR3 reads TGCGCCAGCAGCTCACAGGGGGCAGTGGTTGAAGCTTTCTTT.

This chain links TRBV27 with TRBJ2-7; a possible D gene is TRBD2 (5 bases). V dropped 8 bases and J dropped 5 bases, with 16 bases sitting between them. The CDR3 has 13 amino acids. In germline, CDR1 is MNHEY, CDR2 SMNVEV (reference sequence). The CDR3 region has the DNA TGTGCCAGCCAACACGGGAATCAAGACGAGCAGTACTTC. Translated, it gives CASQHGNQDEQYF.

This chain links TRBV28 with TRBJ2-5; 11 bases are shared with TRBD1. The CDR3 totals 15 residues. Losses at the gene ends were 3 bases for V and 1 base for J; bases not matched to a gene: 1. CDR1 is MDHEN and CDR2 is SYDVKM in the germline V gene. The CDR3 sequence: CASSFGTGGQETQYF. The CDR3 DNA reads TGTGCCAGCAGTTTTGGGACAGGGGGCCAAGAGACCCAGTACTTC.

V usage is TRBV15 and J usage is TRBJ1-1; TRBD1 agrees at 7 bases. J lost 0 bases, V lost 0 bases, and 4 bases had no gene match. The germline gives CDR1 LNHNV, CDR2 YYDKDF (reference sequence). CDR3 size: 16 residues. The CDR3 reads CATSRDPGQLNTEAFF. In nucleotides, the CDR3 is TGTGCCACCAGCAGAGATCCGGGACAGCTGAACACTGAAGCTTTCTTT.

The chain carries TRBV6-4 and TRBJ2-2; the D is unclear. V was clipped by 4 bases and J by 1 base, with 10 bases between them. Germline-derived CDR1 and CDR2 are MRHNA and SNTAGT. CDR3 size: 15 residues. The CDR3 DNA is TGTGCCAGCAGTGTAAGGCCAGGGAACACCGGGGAGCTGTTTTTT. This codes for CASSVRPGNTGELFF.

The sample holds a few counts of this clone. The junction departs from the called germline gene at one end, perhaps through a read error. The CDR3: CASSPQPYEQYF. Written as DNA, the CDR3 is TGTGCCAGCTCTCCACAGCCCTACGAGCAGTACTTC. V and J are TRBV18 and TRBJ2-7; D gene uncertain. Germline V gene lookup returns CDR1 KGHSH and CDR2 LQKENI. This CDR3 has 12 residues.

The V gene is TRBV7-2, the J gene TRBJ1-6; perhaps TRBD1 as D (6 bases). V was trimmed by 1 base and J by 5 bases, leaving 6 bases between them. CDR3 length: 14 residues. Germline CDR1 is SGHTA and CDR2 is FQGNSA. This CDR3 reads CASSLGTDNSPLHF. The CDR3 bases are TGTGCCAGCAGCTTAGGGACAGATAATTCACCCCTCCACTTT.

Here the CDR3 DNA reads TGTGCCAGCAGTTTGGGACAGGGAAACTATGGCTACACCTTC. This gives the protein CASSLGQGNYGYTF. The chain combines TRBV6-5 with TRBJ1-2; 9 bases agree with TRBD1. V dropped 4 bases and J dropped 2; count of bases not matched to a gene: 2. The CDR3 extends over 14 amino acids. The germline V gene has CDR1 MNHEY and CDR2 SVGAGI.

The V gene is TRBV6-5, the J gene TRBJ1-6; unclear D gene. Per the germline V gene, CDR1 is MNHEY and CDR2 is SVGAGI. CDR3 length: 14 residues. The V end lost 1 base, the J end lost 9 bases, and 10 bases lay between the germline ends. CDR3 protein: CASSYYKGGSPLHF. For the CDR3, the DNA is TGTGCCAGCAGTTACTATAAGGGAGGTTCACCCCTCCACTTT.

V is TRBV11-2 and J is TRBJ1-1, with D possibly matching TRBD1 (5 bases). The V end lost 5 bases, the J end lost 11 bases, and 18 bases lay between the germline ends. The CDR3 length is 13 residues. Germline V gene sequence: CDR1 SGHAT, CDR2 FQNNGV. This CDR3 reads CASSPGRDSRAFF. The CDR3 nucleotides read TGTGCCAGCAGCCCCGGCCGCGACAGTAGGGCTTTCTTT. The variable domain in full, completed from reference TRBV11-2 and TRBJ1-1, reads EAGVAQSPRYKIIEKRQSVAFWCNPISGHATLYWYQQILGQGPKLLIQFQNNGVVDDSQLPKDRFSAERLKGVDSTLKIQPAKLEDSAVYLCASSPGRDSRAFFGQGTRLTVV.

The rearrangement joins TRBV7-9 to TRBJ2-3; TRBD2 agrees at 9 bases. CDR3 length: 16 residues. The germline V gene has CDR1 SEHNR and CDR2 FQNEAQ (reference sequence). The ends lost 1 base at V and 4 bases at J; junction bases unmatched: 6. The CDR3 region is CASSLVGGGASDTQYF. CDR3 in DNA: TGTGCCAGCAGCTTAGTTGGCGGGGGGGCATCAGATACGCAGTATTTT.

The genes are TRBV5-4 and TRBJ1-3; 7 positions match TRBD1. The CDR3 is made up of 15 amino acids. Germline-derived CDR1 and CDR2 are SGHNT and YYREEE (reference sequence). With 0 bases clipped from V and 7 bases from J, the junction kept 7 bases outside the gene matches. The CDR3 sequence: CASSLDQGVINTIYF. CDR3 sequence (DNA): TGTGCCAGCAGCTTGGATCAGGGGGTGATCAACACCATATATTTT.

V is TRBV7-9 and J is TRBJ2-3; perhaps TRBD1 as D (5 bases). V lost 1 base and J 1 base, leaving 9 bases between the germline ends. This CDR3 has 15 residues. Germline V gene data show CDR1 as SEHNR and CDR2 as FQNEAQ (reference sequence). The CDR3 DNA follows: TGTGCCAGCAGCTTAGGGGGCCCAGGCACAGATACGCAGTATTTT. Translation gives CASSLGGPGTDTQYF. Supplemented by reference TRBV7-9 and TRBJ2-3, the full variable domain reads DTGVSQNPRHKITKRGQNVTFRCDPISEHNRLYWYRQTLGQGPEFLTYFQNEAQLEKSRLLSDRFSAERPKGSFSTLEIQRTEQGDSAMYLCASSLGGPGTDTQYFGPGTRLTVL.

The CDR3 is CASSSKGTGRGQPQHF. The CDR3 region has the DNA TGTGCCAGCAGCTCGAAAGGGACAGGGAGAGGTCAGCCCCAGCATTTT. The chain has TRBV7-8 and TRBJ1-5; 9 positions agree with TRBD1. CDR1 is SGHVS and CDR2 is FQNEAQ in the germline V gene. The trim removed 4 bases at V and 6 bases at J, leaving 10 bases unmatched. The CDR3 spans 16 residues.

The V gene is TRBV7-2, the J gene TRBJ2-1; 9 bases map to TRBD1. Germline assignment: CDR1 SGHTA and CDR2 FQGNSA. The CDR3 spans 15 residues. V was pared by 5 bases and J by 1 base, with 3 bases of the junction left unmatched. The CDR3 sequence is CASSLGQGSYNEQFF. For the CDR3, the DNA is TGTGCCAGCAGCCTGGGACAGGGTTCCTACAATGAGCAGTTCTTC.

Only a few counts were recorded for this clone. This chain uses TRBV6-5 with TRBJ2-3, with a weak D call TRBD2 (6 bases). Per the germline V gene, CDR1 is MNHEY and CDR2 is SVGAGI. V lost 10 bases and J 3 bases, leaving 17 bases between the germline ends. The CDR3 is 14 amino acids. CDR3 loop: CATKTGTSTDTQYF. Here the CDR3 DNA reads TGTGCCACCAAGACCGGGACTTCTACAGATACGCAGTATTTT.